The clone carrying this TCR beta chain has a handful of counts. Antigen unknown. Library preparation (for TCRbeta) was performed with unique molecular identifiers. One entry per CDR3 protein, called by TCRdb with MiXCR from the PCR reads. Here the sample spans roughly 200,000 distinct CDR3 sequences, roughly 8.3% being singletons. The sample is drawn from a study of T-cell reconstitution after alpha-beta-depleted transplantation in children. From germline, CDR1 is KGHDR and CDR2 SFDVKD. Trimming stripped 4 bases from V and 10 bases from J, with 19 bases between. The CDR3 totals 15 residues. Whole-study findings and limits: By one year post-transplant, T-cell counts and diversity largely arose from T cells that were newly produced.

The sequencing here drew on PBMCs, mostly from graft donor cells, taken 360 days after TCRalphabeta/CD19-depleted stem cell transplant. The chain couples TRBV24-1 to TRBJ2-1; D uncertain. The source of this sequence is a male patient under 10 years old who had a stem cell transplant for acute myeloid leukemia, so the T cells may come from the graft donor. CDR3 protein: CATSDRGAGPGEQFF. The DNA for the CDR3 is TGTGCCACCAGTGACCGCGGCGCAGGACCCGGAGAGCAGTTCTTC.